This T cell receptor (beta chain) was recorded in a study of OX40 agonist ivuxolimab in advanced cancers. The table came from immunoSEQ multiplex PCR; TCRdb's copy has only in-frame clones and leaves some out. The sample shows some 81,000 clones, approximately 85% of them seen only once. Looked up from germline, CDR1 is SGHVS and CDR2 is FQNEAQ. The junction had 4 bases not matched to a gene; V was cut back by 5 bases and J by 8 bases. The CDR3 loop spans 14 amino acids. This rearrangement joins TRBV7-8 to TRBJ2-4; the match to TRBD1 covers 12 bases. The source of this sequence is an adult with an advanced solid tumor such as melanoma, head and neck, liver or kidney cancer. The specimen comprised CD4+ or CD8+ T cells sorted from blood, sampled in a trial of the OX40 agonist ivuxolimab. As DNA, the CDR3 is TGTGCCAGCAGCCTAGGGGACAGGGGGCACATTCAGTACTTC. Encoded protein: CASSLGDRGHIQYF.